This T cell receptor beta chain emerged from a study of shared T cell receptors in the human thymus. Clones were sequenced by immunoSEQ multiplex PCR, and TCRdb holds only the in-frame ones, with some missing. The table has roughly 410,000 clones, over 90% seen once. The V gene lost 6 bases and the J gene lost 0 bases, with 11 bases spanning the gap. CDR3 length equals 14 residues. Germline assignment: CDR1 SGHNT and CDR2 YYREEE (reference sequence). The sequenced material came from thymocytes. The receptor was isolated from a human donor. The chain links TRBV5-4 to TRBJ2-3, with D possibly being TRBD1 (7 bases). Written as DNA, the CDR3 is TGTGCCAGCAACAGGGGAGGTAGCACAGATACGCAGTATTTT. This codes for CASNRGGSTDTQYF.